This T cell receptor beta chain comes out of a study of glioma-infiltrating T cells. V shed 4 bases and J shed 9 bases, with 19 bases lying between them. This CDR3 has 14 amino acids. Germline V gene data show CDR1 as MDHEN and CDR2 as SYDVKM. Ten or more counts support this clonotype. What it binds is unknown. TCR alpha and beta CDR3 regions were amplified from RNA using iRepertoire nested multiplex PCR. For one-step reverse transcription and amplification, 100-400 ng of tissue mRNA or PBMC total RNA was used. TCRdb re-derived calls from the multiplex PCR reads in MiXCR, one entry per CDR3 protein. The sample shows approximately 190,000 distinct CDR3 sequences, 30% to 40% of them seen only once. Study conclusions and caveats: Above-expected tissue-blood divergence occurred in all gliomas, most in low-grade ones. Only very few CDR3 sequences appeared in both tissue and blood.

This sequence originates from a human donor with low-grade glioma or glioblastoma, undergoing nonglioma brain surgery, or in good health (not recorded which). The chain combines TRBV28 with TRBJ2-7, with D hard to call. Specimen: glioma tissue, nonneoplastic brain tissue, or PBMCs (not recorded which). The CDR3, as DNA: TGTGCCAGCAGTTCTCCGACGATAGAGGCGCGGCAGTACTTC. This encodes CASSSPTIEARQYF.